Listed below are T cell receptor beta chains from one sample, sequenced in a study of blood T cells in healthy people across ages. TCRdb called the 5' RACE reads again in MiXCR, with one record for every CDR3 protein. The table includes 1.4 million or so distinct CDR3 sequences, about 42% detected once. The sample was blood. These receptors all come from a woman between 18 and 29 years old in good health. Each CDR3 is given with its conserved first and last residue. A D gene is named only where the DNA matches it firmly. Clone size, where shown, is once, few, many, or a class for clones that have expanded.

j_gene: TRBJ2-3
d_gene: TRBD2
abundance: -
v_gene: TRBV7-9
CDR3nt: TGTGCCAGCAGCACTCCGGGACTAGCGGGAGTGGGGCTTGATACGCAGTATTTT
CDR3aa: CASSTPGLAGVGLDTQYF

j_gene: TRBJ2-5
d_gene: -
abundance: few
v_gene: TRBV7-2
CDR3nt: TGTGCCAGCAGCTTAATGCGGACAGCTAGTCCGACCCAGTACTTC
CDR3aa: CASSLMRTASPTQYF

j_gene: TRBJ2-7
d_gene: -
abundance: few
v_gene: TRBV20-1
CDR3nt: TGCAGTGCAGACTACGGGCCCTTTGGGGGCGAGCAGTACTTC
CDR3aa: CSADYGPFGGEQYF

j_gene: TRBJ2-1
d_gene: TRBD1
abundance: -
v_gene: TRBV11-3
CDR3nt: TGTGCCAGCAGCTTTAGGACAGGGGCCTACGAGCAGTTCTTC
CDR3aa: CASSFRTGAYEQFF

j_gene: TRBJ2-1
d_gene: TRBD1
abundance: -
v_gene: TRBV28
CDR3nt: TGTGCCAGCAGTTCCCCTGCGGGACAGGGCAATGAGCAGTTCTTC
CDR3aa: CASSSPAGQGNEQFF

j_gene: TRBJ1-1
d_gene: -
abundance: few
v_gene: TRBV7-8
CDR3nt: TGTGCCAGCAGCTTAGAGGGGTGGGCTATGAACACTGAAGCTTTCTTT
CDR3aa: CASSLEGWAMNTEAFF

j_gene: TRBJ1-4
d_gene: TRBD1
abundance: few
v_gene: TRBV6-5
CDR3nt: TGTGCCAGCAGACAGGGGACGAGAGAAAAACTGTTTTTT
CDR3aa: CASRQGTREKLFF

j_gene: TRBJ2-1
d_gene: TRBD2
abundance: few
v_gene: TRBV14
CDR3nt: TGTGCCAGCAGCCATAGCGGGAGTTCTCACAATGAGCAGTTCTTC
CDR3aa: CASSHSGSSHNEQFF

j_gene: TRBJ2-7
d_gene: -
abundance: few
v_gene: TRBV28
CDR3nt: TGTGCCAGCAGACCCTCCCTGCAAGTAGAAGGGACCGAGCAGTACTTC
CDR3aa: CASRPSLQVEGTEQYF

j_gene: TRBJ2-5
d_gene: -
abundance: -
v_gene: TRBV24-1
CDR3nt: TGTGCCACCAGTGATTTTAAAGGGGCCAGCCAAGAGACCCAGTACTTC
CDR3aa: CATSDFKGASQETQYF

j_gene: TRBJ2-1
d_gene: TRBD2
abundance: -
v_gene: TRBV27
CDR3nt: TGTGCCAGCAGTTTCGGCGGGAGGGACAATGAGCAGTTCTTC
CDR3aa: CASSFGGRDNEQFF

j_gene: TRBJ2-7
d_gene: TRBD1
abundance: once
v_gene: TRBV27
CDR3nt: TGTGCCAGCAGCGAGACCCGGGACAGGGCTATGATGAGCTCCTACGAGCAGTACTTC
CDR3aa: CASSETRDRAMMSSYEQYF

j_gene: TRBJ2-5
d_gene: -
abundance: few
v_gene: TRBV9
CDR3nt: TGTGCCAGCAGCGAAGGACAGCTTCTAGAGACCCAGTACTTC
CDR3aa: CASSEGQLLETQYF

j_gene: TRBJ2-1
d_gene: TRBD2
abundance: -
v_gene: TRBV12-3/TRBV12-4
CDR3nt: TGTGCCAGCAGTTCTCCTGCGGGAGGTGGGAATGAGCAGTTCTTC
CDR3aa: CASSSPAGGGNEQFF

j_gene: TRBJ1-2
d_gene: -
abundance: -
v_gene: TRBV4-1
CDR3nt: TGCGCCAGCAGCCAAGATCGGGGACTATCGAGTGGCTACACCTTC
CDR3aa: CASSQDRGLSSGYTF

j_gene: TRBJ2-7
d_gene: TRBD1
abundance: -
v_gene: TRBV5-6
CDR3nt: TGTGCCAGCAGCCCCACCGGGACAGGGGTAGGCGAGCAGTACTTC
CDR3aa: CASSPTGTGVGEQYF

j_gene: TRBJ2-5
d_gene: TRBD1
abundance: once
v_gene: TRBV7-2
CDR3nt: TGTGCCAGCAGCTTCCAGACAGGGGGCGGAGAGACCCAGTACTTC
CDR3aa: CASSFQTGGGETQYF

j_gene: TRBJ1-2
d_gene: -
abundance: few
v_gene: TRBV2
CDR3nt: TGTGCCAGCAGTGCTCGCCAGAGCTATGGCTACACCTTC
CDR3aa: CASSARQSYGYTF

j_gene: TRBJ2-1
d_gene: -
abundance: -
v_gene: TRBV7-2
CDR3nt: TGTGCCAGCAGCACCCGGACAAAATACAATGAGCAGTTCTTC
CDR3aa: CASSTRTKYNEQFF

j_gene: TRBJ2-3
d_gene: TRBD1
abundance: -
v_gene: TRBV20-1
CDR3nt: TGCAGTGCTGGTCTTGGACAGGGCTGGACAGATACGCAGTATTTT
CDR3aa: CSAGLGQGWTDTQYF

j_gene: TRBJ2-7
d_gene: TRBD2
abundance: few
v_gene: TRBV10-3
CDR3nt: TGTGCCATCAGTGAGTCGTATGGGACTAGCCTCAATGAGCAGTACTTC
CDR3aa: CAISESYGTSLNEQYF

j_gene: TRBJ1-5
d_gene: -
abundance: few
v_gene: TRBV28
CDR3nt: TGTGCCAGCATTGACGGACCTAATCAGCCCCAGCATTTT
CDR3aa: CASIDGPNQPQHF

j_gene: TRBJ2-7
d_gene: -
abundance: -
v_gene: TRBV24-1
CDR3nt: TGTGCCACCAGTGATATTCAGGGTCACGAGCAGTACTTC
CDR3aa: CATSDIQGHEQYF

j_gene: TRBJ2-1
d_gene: -
abundance: -
v_gene: TRBV20-1
CDR3nt: TGCAGTGCTACTTGGGGACTGGTTGGTCGGGATGAGCAGTTCTTC
CDR3aa: CSATWGLVGRDEQFF

j_gene: TRBJ2-3
d_gene: -
abundance: -
v_gene: TRBV7-2
CDR3nt: TGTGCCAGCAGTCGGGAGAGGGAAGATACGCAGTATTTT
CDR3aa: CASSREREDTQYF

j_gene: TRBJ2-7
d_gene: -
abundance: -
v_gene: TRBV5-1
CDR3nt: TGCGCCAGCAGCTCCATTGGGACACCAGGGTCCTACAATGAGCAGTACTTC
CDR3aa: CASSSIGTPGSYNEQYF

j_gene: TRBJ1-2
d_gene: TRBD1
abundance: -
v_gene: TRBV4-3
CDR3nt: TGCGCCAGCAGCTTCCGGGACAGGGACTATGGCTACACCTTC
CDR3aa: CASSFRDRDYGYTF

j_gene: TRBJ2-3
d_gene: TRBD2
abundance: -
v_gene: TRBV7-3
CDR3nt: TGTGCCAGCAGCTTAAGGGGTCGGGGCAGCGGGAGAAGAACAGATACGCAGTATTTT
CDR3aa: CASSLRGRGSGRRTDTQYF

j_gene: TRBJ1-1
d_gene: -
abundance: -
v_gene: TRBV29-1
CDR3nt: TGCAGCTCCAACCCAGGGGCTGGAACTGAAGCTTTCTTT
CDR3aa: CSSNPGAGTEAFF

j_gene: TRBJ2-5
d_gene: TRBD2
abundance: few
v_gene: TRBV20-1
CDR3nt: TGCAGTGCTAGAAGGGGACTAGGGAACCAAGAGACCCAGTACTTC
CDR3aa: CSARRGLGNQETQYF

j_gene: TRBJ2-7
d_gene: -
abundance: -
v_gene: TRBV20-1
CDR3nt: TGCAGTGCTAGAGGGACTTCCACCTACGAGCAGTACTTC
CDR3aa: CSARGTSTYEQYF

j_gene: TRBJ2-7
d_gene: TRBD2
abundance: few
v_gene: TRBV7-6
CDR3nt: TGTGCCAGCAGCTTGGAACTAGCGGGAGGAGGCTCCTACGAGCAGTACTTC
CDR3aa: CASSLELAGGGSYEQYF

j_gene: TRBJ2-3
d_gene: -
abundance: -
v_gene: TRBV4-1
CDR3nt: TGCGTCAGCAGCCCGGGGCGGCAGGCAAACACAGATACGCAGTATTTT
CDR3aa: CVSSPGRQANTDTQYF

j_gene: TRBJ2-5
d_gene: -
abundance: -
v_gene: TRBV7-2
CDR3nt: TGTGCCAGCAGCTCGACCGACAGGTATGCGGAGACCCAGTACTTC
CDR3aa: CASSSTDRYAETQYF

j_gene: TRBJ2-1
d_gene: -
abundance: -
v_gene: TRBV20-1
CDR3nt: TGCAGTGCTAGATCGGGAAACAATGAGCAGTTCTTC
CDR3aa: CSARSGNNEQFF

j_gene: TRBJ1-1
d_gene: -
abundance: -
v_gene: TRBV7-8
CDR3nt: TGTGCCAGCATCGGGCTTAACACTGAAGCTTTCTTT
CDR3aa: CASIGLNTEAFF

j_gene: TRBJ1-4
d_gene: TRBD1
abundance: -
v_gene: TRBV6-5
CDR3nt: TGTGCCAGCAGGGAATACAGGGGGCGTCAGGAAAAACTGTTTTTT
CDR3aa: CASREYRGRQEKLFF

j_gene: TRBJ2-1
d_gene: -
abundance: -
v_gene: TRBV25-1
CDR3nt: TGTGCCAGATTACCGGGAAAGGTAAATGGGAATGAGCAGTTCTTC
CDR3aa: CARLPGKVNGNEQFF

j_gene: TRBJ2-7
d_gene: TRBD1
abundance: -
v_gene: TRBV20-1
CDR3nt: TGCAGTGCCAATGGACAGGGTAGTTGGGCCTACGAGCAGTACTTC
CDR3aa: CSANGQGSWAYEQYF

j_gene: TRBJ1-3
d_gene: -
abundance: -
v_gene: TRBV12-3/TRBV12-4
CDR3nt: TGTGCCAGCAGTTCGTGGGTTAACTCTGGAAACACCATATATTTT
CDR3aa: CASSSWVNSGNTIYF

j_gene: TRBJ2-2
d_gene: TRBD1
abundance: -
v_gene: TRBV5-1
CDR3nt: TGCGCCAGCAGCTTTTCTACAGGGGGAGAAGGGGAGCTGTTTTTT
CDR3aa: CASSFSTGGEGELFF

j_gene: TRBJ2-7
d_gene: -
abundance: few
v_gene: TRBV7-9
CDR3nt: TGTGCCAGCAGCAAACCCGTTGGTGGATCCTACGAGCAGTACTTC
CDR3aa: CASSKPVGGSYEQYF

j_gene: TRBJ2-2
d_gene: TRBD1
abundance: few
v_gene: TRBV29-1
CDR3nt: TGCAGCGTTGAATACCCGGGACAGGGGTTCACCGGGGAGCTGTTTTTT
CDR3aa: CSVEYPGQGFTGELFF

j_gene: TRBJ2-5
d_gene: TRBD2
abundance: once
v_gene: TRBV6-5
CDR3nt: TGTGCCAGCAAACTAGCGGGGGGGCGAGGTGGGACCCAGTACTTC
CDR3aa: CASKLAGGRGGTQYF

j_gene: TRBJ2-1
d_gene: TRBD2
abundance: -
v_gene: TRBV4-3
CDR3nt: TGCGCCAGCAGCCAAGCCAGCGGGGGTGGTCTAAACAATGAGCAGTTCTTC
CDR3aa: CASSQASGGGLNNEQFF

j_gene: TRBJ2-7
d_gene: -
abundance: -
v_gene: TRBV7-2
CDR3nt: TGTGCCAGCAGCTTGGTGAAGGGGGCCTACGAGCAGTACTTC
CDR3aa: CASSLVKGAYEQYF